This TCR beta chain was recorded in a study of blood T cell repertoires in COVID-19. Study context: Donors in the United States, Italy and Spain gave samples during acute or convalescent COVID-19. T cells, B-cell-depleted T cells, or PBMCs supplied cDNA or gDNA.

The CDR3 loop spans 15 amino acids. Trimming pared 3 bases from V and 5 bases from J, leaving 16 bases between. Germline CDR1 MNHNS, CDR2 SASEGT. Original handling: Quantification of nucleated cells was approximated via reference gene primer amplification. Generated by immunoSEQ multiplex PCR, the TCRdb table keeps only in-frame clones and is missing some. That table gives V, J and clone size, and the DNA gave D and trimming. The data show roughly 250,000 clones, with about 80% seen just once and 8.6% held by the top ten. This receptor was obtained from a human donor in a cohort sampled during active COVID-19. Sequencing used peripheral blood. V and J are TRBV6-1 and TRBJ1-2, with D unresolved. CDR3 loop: CASSDRELYSYGYTF. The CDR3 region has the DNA TGTGCCAGCAGTGATCGCGAACTATACTCTTATGGCTACACCTTC.